The rows below give T cell receptor beta chains drawn from one sample of a study of PD-1 and CTLA-4 blockade in melanoma. Produced via immunoSEQ multiplex PCR; TCRdb's table is partial and in-frame only. The sample holds 34,000 or so clones; about 87% are singletons and the top ten take 5% to 7.5%. The source was CD8+ T cells from peripheral blood, collected from a patient given anti-PD-1 treatment. These receptors were taken from a human donor with melanoma. CDR3s include the opening cysteine and the closing phenylalanine or tryptophan. The D gene is left open where the match is weak. Expanded clones are given a class, and other clones once, few, many or no size at all.

TRBJ1-1 . TRBV7-9 . CASSPTRGNTEAFF TGTGCCAGCAGCCCGACCAGGGGGAACACTGAAGCTTTCTTT
TRBJ2-3 . TRBV5-4 once CASSLVPENTDTQYF TGTGCCAGCAGCTTAGTCCCCGAAAACACAGATACGCAGTATTTT
TRBJ1-1 TRBD1 TRBV19 . CASSMVGQLNTEAFF TGTGCCAGTAGTATGGTGGGACAGTTGAACACTGAAGCTTTCTTT
TRBJ1-3 . TRBV3-1/TRBV3-2 . CASSPRGNTIYF TGTGCCAGCAGCCCCCGGGGGAACACCATATATTTT
TRBJ1-2 TRBD1 TRBV5-6 . CASSLYPGQGNGYTF TGTGCCAGCAGCTTATACCCGGGACAGGGGAATGGCTACACCTTC
TRBJ1-5 . TRBV24-1 . CATSDRPTNQPQHF TGTGCCACCAGTGATAGGCCCACAAATCAGCCCCAGCATTTT
TRBJ2-5 TRBD2 TRBV6-2/TRBV6-3 . CASSSSRGVFQETQYF TGTGCCAGCAGTTCCTCGCGGGGGGTATTTCAAGAGACCCAGTACTTC
TRBJ1-5 . TRBV9 . CASSVGQYSNQPQHF TGTGCCAGCAGCGTAGGACAGTATAGCAATCAGCCCCAGCATTTT
TRBJ1-6 . TRBV5-1 . CASSLDLGSDSPLHF TGCGCCAGCAGCTTGGATCTGGGATCGGATTCACCCCTCCACTTT
TRBJ1-2 . TRBV10-3 . CAISEGETNYGYTF TGTGCCATCAGTGAAGGCGAGACTAACTATGGCTACACCTTC